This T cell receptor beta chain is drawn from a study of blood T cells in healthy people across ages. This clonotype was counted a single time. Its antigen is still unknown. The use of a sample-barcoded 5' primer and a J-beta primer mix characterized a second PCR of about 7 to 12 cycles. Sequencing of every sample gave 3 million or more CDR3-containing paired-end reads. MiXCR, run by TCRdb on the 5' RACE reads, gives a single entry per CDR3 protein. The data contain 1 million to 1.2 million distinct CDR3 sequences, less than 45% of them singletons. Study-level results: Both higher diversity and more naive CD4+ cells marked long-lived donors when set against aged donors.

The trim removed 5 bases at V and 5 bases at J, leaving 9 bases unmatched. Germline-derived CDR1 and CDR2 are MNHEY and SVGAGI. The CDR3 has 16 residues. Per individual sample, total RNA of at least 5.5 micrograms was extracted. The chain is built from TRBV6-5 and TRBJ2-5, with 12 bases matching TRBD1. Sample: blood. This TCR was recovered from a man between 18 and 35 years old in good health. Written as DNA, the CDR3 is TGTGCCAGCAGTCCCGTGGGACAGGGGGCAAGGGAGACCCAGTACTTC. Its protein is CASSPVGQGARETQYF.